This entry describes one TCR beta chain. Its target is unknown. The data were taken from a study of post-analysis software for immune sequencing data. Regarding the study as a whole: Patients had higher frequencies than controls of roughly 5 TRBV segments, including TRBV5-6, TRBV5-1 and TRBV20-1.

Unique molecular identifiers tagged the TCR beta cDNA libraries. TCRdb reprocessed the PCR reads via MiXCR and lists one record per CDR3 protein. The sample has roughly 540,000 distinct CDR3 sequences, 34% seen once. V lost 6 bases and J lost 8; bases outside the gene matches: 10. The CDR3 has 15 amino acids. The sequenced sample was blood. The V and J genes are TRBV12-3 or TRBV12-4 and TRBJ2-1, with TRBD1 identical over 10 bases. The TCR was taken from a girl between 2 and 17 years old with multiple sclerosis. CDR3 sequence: CASRTGTGVYHEQFF. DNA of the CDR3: TGTGCCAGCAGAACCGGGACAGGGGTGTACCATGAGCAGTTCTTC.